Each of the 10 T cell receptor beta chains below was sequenced from the same sample in a study of T cell therapy after organ transplantation. Profiled with immunoSEQ multiplex PCR; TCRdb holds only in-frame clones, not every one. The sample consists of 45,000 to 60,000 clones, about 94% of them appearing once. The antigens of these receptors remain unknown. The specimen was CD8+ T cells from blood, collected before autologous CMV-specific T cell therapy. These receptors all come from a human patient who had received a solid organ transplant and had CMV disease.

The chain has TRBV13 and TRBJ2-3; weak D call: TRBD1 (5 bases). The CDR3 has 15 amino acids. The germline V and J ends were trimmed by 0 bases and 3 bases, with 10 bases remaining between them. Germline loops: CDR1 PRHDT, CDR2 FYEKMQ (reference sequence). The CDR3 region is CASSLGGHGTDTQYF. In nucleotides, the CDR3 is TGTGCCAGCAGCTTAGGGGGGCACGGAACAGATACGCAGTATTTT. The full variable domain, completed using reference TRBV13 and TRBJ2-3, is AAGVIQSPRHLIKEKRETATLKCYPIPRHDTVYWYQQGPGQDPQFLISFYEKMQSDKGSIPDRFSAQQFSDYHSELNMSSLELGDSALYFCASSLGGHGTDTQYFGPGTRLTVL.

J is TRBJ2-1 and V is TRBV6-6; the D gene is possibly TRBD1 (5 bases). This CDR3 is 16 amino acids long. Germline V CDR1 and CDR2: MNHNY, SVGAGI (reference sequence). V gave up 6 bases and J gave up 0 bases, with 15 bases separating them. CDR3 nucleotides: TGTGCCAGCAGACCACCGGACGGACACTCCTACAATGAGCAGTTCTTC. The encoded protein is CASRPPDGHSYNEQFF.

This chain joins TRBV27 and TRBJ2-2; 8 bases are shared with TRBD2. Germline assignment: CDR1 MNHEY and CDR2 SMNVEV (reference sequence). The CDR3 is made up of 17 amino acids. The trim removed 3 bases at V and 6 bases at J, leaving 12 bases unmatched. The CDR3 here is CASSFSAGEVWSGELFF. CDR3 DNA: TGTGCCAGCAGTTTCTCAGCGGGAGAGGTTTGGTCCGGGGAGCTGTTTTTT.

The chain combines TRBV30 with TRBJ1-4, with a tentative D call TRBD1 (5 bases). Germline V gene data show CDR1 as GTSNPN and CDR2 as SVGIG (reference sequence). This CDR3 spans 13 amino acids. V gave up 7 bases and J gave up 8 bases, with 17 bases separating them. The CDR3 reads CASTGGAGEKLFF. The CDR3 DNA follows: TGTGCCTCAACAGGAGGGGCAGGGGAAAAACTGTTTTTT.

This clone was seen just once. V and J are TRBV9 and TRBJ2-2, with D hard to call. CDR1 SGDLS and CDR2 YYNGEE come from the germline V gene. The CDR3 sequence is 13 residues long. Trimming took off 4 bases at V and 1 base at J, with 5 bases between the two ends. The chain's CDR3 is CASSKQNTGELFF. The DNA for the CDR3 is TGTGCCAGCAGCAAACAGAACACCGGGGAGCTGTTTTTT.

The CDR3 DNA is TGTGCCAGCAGTTACTCCGCAGGGGGGCTCGGGGAGCTGTTTTTT. The encoded protein is CASSYSAGGLGELFF. The chain carries TRBV6-5 and TRBJ2-2; weak D call: TRBD1 (7 bases). V gave up 0 bases and J gave up 7 bases, with 12 bases separating them. This CDR3 has 15 residues. Germline CDR1 and CDR2: MNHEY and SVGAGI.

V is TRBV27 and J is TRBJ2-7; 12 bases agree with TRBD2. CDR3 size: 15 residues. Per the germline V gene, CDR1 is MNHEY and CDR2 is SMNVEV (reference sequence). V was pared by 5 bases and J by 2 bases, with 4 bases of the junction left unmatched. As DNA, the CDR3 is TGTGCCAGCAGTCCCCGGACTAGCGGGGCCTACGAGCAGTACTTC. It is translated as CASSPRTSGAYEQYF.

This chain links TRBV27 with TRBJ1-2; 9 bases map to TRBD1. Looked up from germline, CDR1 is MNHEY and CDR2 is SMNVEV (reference sequence). Losses at the gene ends were 6 bases for V and 0 bases for J; bases not matched to a gene: 5. CDR3 length: 15 residues. In DNA, the CDR3 is TGTGCCAGCAGGCCCGGGACAGGGTCTAACTATGGCTACACCTTC. Its protein product is CASRPGTGSNYGYTF.

The V and J genes are TRBV11-2 and TRBJ2-7; perhaps D is TRBD1 or TRBD2 (6 bases each). Germline V gene data show CDR1 as SGHAT and CDR2 as FQNNGV. V was shortened by 6 bases and J by 5 bases, with 11 bases between the two germline ends. This CDR3 contains 12 residues. CDR3 nucleotide sequence: TGTGCCAGCAGTTACGGGGGCAACGAGCAGTACTTC. Translating gives CASSYGGNEQYF.

V gene TRBV6-5 combines with J gene TRBJ1-5; D is undetermined. Looked up from germline, CDR1 is MNHEY and CDR2 is SVGAGI. Trimming cost V 6 bases and J 0 bases, with 12 bases left between them. The CDR3 covers 15 residues. CDR3 nucleotide sequence: TGTGCCAGCAGCCCACAGAGCCGTAGCAATCAGCCCCAGCATTTT. Encoded protein: CASSPQSRSNQPQHF.